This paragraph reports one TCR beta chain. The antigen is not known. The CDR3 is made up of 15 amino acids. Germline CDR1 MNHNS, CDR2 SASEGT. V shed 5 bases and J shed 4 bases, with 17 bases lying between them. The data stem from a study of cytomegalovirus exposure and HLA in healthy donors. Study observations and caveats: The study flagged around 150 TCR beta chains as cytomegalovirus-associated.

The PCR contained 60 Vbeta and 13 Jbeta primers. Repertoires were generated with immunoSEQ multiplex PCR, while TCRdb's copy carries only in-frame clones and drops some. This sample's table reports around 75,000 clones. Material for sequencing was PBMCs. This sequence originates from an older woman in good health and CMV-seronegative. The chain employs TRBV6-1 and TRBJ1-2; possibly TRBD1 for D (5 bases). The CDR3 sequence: CASSPNPTVGYGYTF. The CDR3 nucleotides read TGTGCCAGCAGTCCCAACCCGACAGTAGGCTATGGCTACACCTTC.